This TCR beta chain was found in a study of blood T cell repertoires in COVID-19. This CDR3 spans 14 amino acids. V lost 0 bases and J lost 7, with 13 bases in between. Germline CDR1 and CDR2: SEHNR and FQNEAQ (reference sequence). Study processing details: The authors estimated nucleated cell counts from reference gene primer amplification. The repertoire was sequenced with immunoSEQ multiplex PCR; TCRdb's copy has only in-frame clones and lacks some. D and trimming come from the DNA, and the V and J calls and clone size come from that table. This sample has around 320,000 clones, with 85% to 95% found just once. This study enrolled people aged roughly 18 to 100 from 20 to 25 US geographic areas.

The rearrangement uses TRBV7-9 and TRBJ2-7; TRBD1 might be the D (5 bases). The sequence was collected from a woman aged 25 to 39 who had been exposed to COVID-19. The sequencing sample was made of PBMCs or T cells enriched from blood (not recorded which). This chain's CDR3 is CASSLALDRGEQYF. The CDR3, as DNA: TGTGCCAGCAGCTTAGCGCTTGACAGAGGAGAGCAGTACTTC. The full variable domain, completed using reference TRBV7-9 and TRBJ2-7, is DTGVSQNPRHKITKRGQNVTFRCDPISEHNRLYWYRQTLGQGPEFLTYFQNEAQLEKSRLLSDRFSAERPKGSFSTLEIQRTEQGDSAMYLCASSLALDRGEQYFGPGTRLTVT.